Included here is one T cell receptor beta chain sequence, with context. Just one base apart from a much larger clone, this may be a read error. Assay used: immunoSEQ multiplex PCR; TCRdb lists only in-frame clones, some missing. Of about 13,000 clones in the sample, 30% are singletons; the top ten hold 2.6%. Germline trimming cut 6 bases from V and 4 bases from J; bases unmatched to any gene: 6. CDR1 is LNHDA, CDR2 SQIVND, per germline (reference sequence). CDR3 length equals 14 residues. The sample is drawn from a study of graft-versus-host responses after intestinal transplantation. Plating combined roughly 200,000 CFSE-labeled responder cells with roughly 200,000 irradiated, violet-dye-labeled stimulator cells.

This chain joins TRBV19 and TRBJ2-7; TRBD1 matches at 10 bases. The TCR was taken from a human patient who received an intestinal transplant. The source material was alloreactive CD8+ T cells from a mixed lymphocyte reaction culture, sampled before intestinal transplant. Subset noted: CFSE-low proliferating T cells sorted from approximately 6-day pre-transplant mixed lymphocyte reaction (GvH or HvG direction). The CDR3: CASRAGTGAYEQYF. The CDR3 DNA follows: TGTGCCAGTAGGGCCGGGACAGGGGCATACGAGCAGTACTTC.